These T cell receptor beta chains were read from a single sample in a study of T-cell memory formation after mild COVID-19. TCRdb redid the calling of the 5' RACE reads with MiXCR, one entry per CDR3 protein. The repertoire holds about 210,000 distinct CDR3 sequences, about 27% seen once, with 10% to 12% in the top ten. The sequencing input was PBMCs or a T cell subset sorted from them (not recorded which). The receptors originated from an adult woman who had mild COVID-19 (a few samples of this study predate the infection). Cell type and time point are not known. Both conserved end residues are part of each CDR3. A D gene is named only where the DNA matches it firmly.

v_call: TRBV6-5
d_call: TRBD1
j_call: TRBJ1-5
cdr3_aa: CASRRTGVRNQPQHF

v_call: TRBV6-5
d_call: NA
j_call: TRBJ2-1
cdr3_aa: CASSPVLASHNEQFF

v_call: TRBV7-2
d_call: TRBD1
j_call: TRBJ1-1
cdr3_aa: CASSLAGQGTNTEAFF

v_call: TRBV7-9
d_call: TRBD1
j_call: TRBJ1-1
cdr3_aa: CASSPDRGDTEAFF

v_call: TRBV12-3/TRBV12-4
d_call: NA
j_call: TRBJ2-1
cdr3_aa: CASSPRPKNLVSEQFF

v_call: TRBV6-1
d_call: NA
j_call: TRBJ1-6
cdr3_aa: CASTETPNSPLHF

v_call: TRBV5-6
d_call: NA
j_call: TRBJ1-6
cdr3_aa: CASSFRTRSSYNSPLHF

v_call: TRBV4-3
d_call: NA
j_call: TRBJ1-1
cdr3_aa: CASSHPGMNTEAFF

v_call: TRBV5-1
d_call: NA
j_call: TRBJ2-1
cdr3_aa: CASSAVSLGEQFF

v_call: TRBV3-1
d_call: NA
j_call: TRBJ1-1
cdr3_aa: CASSQVGARTEAFF

v_call: TRBV6-2/TRBV6-3
d_call: TRBD1
j_call: TRBJ2-7
cdr3_aa: CASRKKGQGEGEQYF

v_call: TRBV28
d_call: TRBD1
j_call: TRBJ1-2
cdr3_aa: CASSLLQGADDGYTF

v_call: TRBV27
d_call: TRBD2
j_call: TRBJ2-7
cdr3_aa: CASRIGRNYEQYF

v_call: TRBV27
d_call: NA
j_call: TRBJ2-6
cdr3_aa: CASRQGTSGANVLTF

v_call: TRBV9
d_call: NA
j_call: TRBJ2-3
cdr3_aa: CASSVGDRSSTDTQYF

v_call: TRBV7-8
d_call: NA
j_call: TRBJ2-1
cdr3_aa: CASSLSVNEQFF

v_call: TRBV20-1
d_call: TRBD1
j_call: TRBJ2-7
cdr3_aa: CSARPTGQGRAEQYF

v_call: TRBV7-6
d_call: NA
j_call: TRBJ2-7
cdr3_aa: CASSLSQVFEQYF

v_call: TRBV7-3
d_call: NA
j_call: TRBJ2-2
cdr3_aa: CASSLNPAGGELFF

v_call: TRBV29-1
d_call: NA
j_call: TRBJ1-1
cdr3_aa: CSVSQSMWDTEAFF

v_call: TRBV6-5
d_call: TRBD2
j_call: TRBJ2-2
cdr3_aa: CASSPGLAGWGELFF

v_call: TRBV29-1
d_call: NA
j_call: TRBJ1-4
cdr3_aa: CSAVAANEKLFF

v_call: TRBV20-1
d_call: TRBD1
j_call: TRBJ2-2
cdr3_aa: CSAPRDRGNTGELFF

v_call: TRBV29-1
d_call: TRBD1
j_call: TRBJ1-1
cdr3_aa: CSVTTGDTEAFF

v_call: TRBV18
d_call: NA
j_call: TRBJ1-2
cdr3_aa: CASSPRNLGTNGYTF

v_call: TRBV4-1
d_call: NA
j_call: TRBJ2-1
cdr3_aa: CASSQDGLAPNEQFF

v_call: TRBV5-1
d_call: TRBD2
j_call: TRBJ2-4
cdr3_aa: CASSLLGLAGGEQNIQYF

v_call: TRBV5-1
d_call: NA
j_call: TRBJ1-4
cdr3_aa: CASSLGRGNEKLFF

v_call: TRBV7-2
d_call: TRBD2
j_call: TRBJ2-1
cdr3_aa: CASSPTVSGLAGRAYNEQFF

v_call: TRBV4-2
d_call: NA
j_call: TRBJ1-1
cdr3_aa: CASSQWGRRNTEAFF

v_call: TRBV20-1
d_call: NA
j_call: TRBJ2-3
cdr3_aa: CSAAANGGTDTQYF

v_call: TRBV12-3/TRBV12-4
d_call: NA
j_call: TRBJ2-1
cdr3_aa: CASSLWGRAYNEQFF

v_call: TRBV12-3/TRBV12-4
d_call: NA
j_call: TRBJ2-1
cdr3_aa: CASSLLSWRTTYNEQFF

v_call: TRBV11-1
d_call: TRBD1
j_call: TRBJ2-6
cdr3_aa: CASSPRTGSSGANVLTF

v_call: TRBV5-1
d_call: TRBD1
j_call: TRBJ2-7
cdr3_aa: CASSLEWTGSSYEQYF

v_call: TRBV4-1
d_call: NA
j_call: TRBJ1-5
cdr3_aa: CASSQDPVQPQHF

v_call: TRBV9
d_call: NA
j_call: TRBJ1-4
cdr3_aa: CASSVGVQHEKLFF

v_call: TRBV6-2/TRBV6-3
d_call: TRBD2
j_call: TRBJ2-1
cdr3_aa: CASSYITGTSGITEQFF

v_call: TRBV4-3
d_call: NA
j_call: TRBJ2-1
cdr3_aa: CASSQDWQGSGEQFF

v_call: TRBV12-3/TRBV12-4
d_call: TRBD1
j_call: TRBJ2-3
cdr3_aa: CASSSSQGNPDTQYF

v_call: TRBV20-1
d_call: NA
j_call: TRBJ2-1
cdr3_aa: CSARSNEQFF

v_call: TRBV7-9
d_call: TRBD2
j_call: TRBJ2-1
cdr3_aa: CASSLPLAVPPEQFF

v_call: TRBV7-2
d_call: TRBD2
j_call: TRBJ2-7
cdr3_aa: CASSFTGRGGRSYEQYF

v_call: TRBV10-3
d_call: TRBD2
j_call: TRBJ2-1
cdr3_aa: CAISESGLAGADNEQFF

v_call: TRBV29-1
d_call: NA
j_call: TRBJ1-4
cdr3_aa: CSAGWGEKLFF

v_call: TRBV30
d_call: TRBD2
j_call: TRBJ2-1
cdr3_aa: CAWSYPPGGASGPGWNEQFF

v_call: TRBV5-6
d_call: NA
j_call: TRBJ1-2
cdr3_aa: CASSLKATNYGYTF

v_call: TRBV30
d_call: TRBD2
j_call: TRBJ2-1
cdr3_aa: CAWSMGLAGYNEQFF

v_call: TRBV5-1
d_call: NA
j_call: TRBJ2-2
cdr3_aa: CASSLLQGSTGELFF

v_call: TRBV11-3
d_call: TRBD2
j_call: TRBJ2-1
cdr3_aa: CASSPRTSGTFNEQFF

v_call: TRBV12-3/TRBV12-4
d_call: TRBD2
j_call: TRBJ2-5
cdr3_aa: CASTPSSGGQETQYF